This TCR beta chain comes out of a study of T cells in Graves' hyperthyroidism and ophthalmopathy. Points from the study as a whole: Most thyroid-expanded clonotypes above 0.001 were also found in blood.

The investigators amplified TCR beta CDR3 regions from RNA transcripts. The TCR CDR3 first-round RT-PCR relied on the HTBI primer set. MiXCR, run by TCRdb on the multiplex PCR reads, gives a single entry per CDR3 protein. The sample comprises roughly 550,000 distinct CDR3 sequences, 15% to 20% of which are singletons, and 25% to 30% rests with the top ten. The sample holds many counts of this clonotype. Its antigen is unidentified. V lost 1 base to trimming and J lost 8 bases, with 14 bases between them. There are 14 residues in the CDR3. Germline values: CDR1 SGHTA, CDR2 FQGNSA. Ophthalmopathy patients had Clinical Activity Score at least 3, NOSPECS grade at least 4, duration under 3 months. Lactation, pregnancy, other autoimmune disease or uncontrolled infection led to exclusion of patients.

Material: blood. V is TRBV7-2 and J is TRBJ1-2, with D perhaps matching TRBD1 (6 bases). The sequence derives from a woman aged 25-40 years with Graves' ophthalmopathy. Written as DNA, the CDR3 is TGTGCCAGCAGCTTAGGGGTACAGGGTCGCGGCTACACCTTC. Protein sequence: CASSLGVQGRGYTF.